This T cell receptor beta chain was recorded in a study of blood T cells in healthy people across ages. The CDR3 loop spans 11 amino acids. V dropped 8 bases and J dropped 4 bases, with 8 bases sitting between them. The V gene's germline CDR1 is MNHNY and CDR2 SVGAGI (reference sequence). Alongside a J-beta primer mix, a sample-barcoded 5' primer served in a second PCR lasting about 7 to 11 cycles. Carrying 12 random nucleotides, a template-switch adaptor labeled each individual cDNA molecule. TCRdb passed the 5' RACE reads through MiXCR, listing each CDR3 protein once. The sample has around 1,900,000 distinct CDR3 sequences, about two fifths seen once.

The sequenced sample consisted of blood. This sequence was found in a human donor in good health. The V and J genes are TRBV6-6 and TRBJ2-5; D perhaps matches TRBD1 (5 bases). The CDR3 DNA follows: TGTGCCAGCGGGGCCCCAGAGACCCAGTACTTC. Protein product: CASGAPETQYF.